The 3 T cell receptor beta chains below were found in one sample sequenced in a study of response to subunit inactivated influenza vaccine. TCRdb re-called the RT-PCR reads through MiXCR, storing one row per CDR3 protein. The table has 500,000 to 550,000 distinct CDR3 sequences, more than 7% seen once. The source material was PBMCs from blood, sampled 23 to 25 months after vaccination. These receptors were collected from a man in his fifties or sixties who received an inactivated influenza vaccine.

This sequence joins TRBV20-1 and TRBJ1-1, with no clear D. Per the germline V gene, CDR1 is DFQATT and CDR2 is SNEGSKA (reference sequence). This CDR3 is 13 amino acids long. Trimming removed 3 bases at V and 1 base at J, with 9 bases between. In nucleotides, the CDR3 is TGCAGTGCTAGGAACCTGGGGAACACTGAAGCTTTCTTT. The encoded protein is CSARNLGNTEAFF.

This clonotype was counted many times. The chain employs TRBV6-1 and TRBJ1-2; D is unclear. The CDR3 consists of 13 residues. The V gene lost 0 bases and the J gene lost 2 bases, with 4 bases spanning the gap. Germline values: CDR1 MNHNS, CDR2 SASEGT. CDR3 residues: CASSEAGNYGYTF. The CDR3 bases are TGTGCCAGCAGTGAAGCAGGGAACTATGGCTACACCTTC.

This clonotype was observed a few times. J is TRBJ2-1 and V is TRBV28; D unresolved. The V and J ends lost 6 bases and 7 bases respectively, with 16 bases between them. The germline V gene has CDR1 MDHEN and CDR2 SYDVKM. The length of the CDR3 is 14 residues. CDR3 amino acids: CASSNEPRRNEQFF. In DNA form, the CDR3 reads TGTGCCAGCAGCAACGAGCCCCGGCGGAATGAGCAGTTCTTC. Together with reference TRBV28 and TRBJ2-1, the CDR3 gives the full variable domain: DVKVTQSSRYLVKRTGEKVFLECVQDMDHENMFWYRQDPGLGLRLIYFSYDVKMKEKGDIPEGYSVSREKKERFSLILESASTNQTSMYLCASSNEPRRNEQFFGPGTRLTVL.